This TCR beta chain came from a study of molecular identifiers for immune sequencing clone quantification. About the study: Four portions were sequenced after RNA from approximately 22,000 or 94,000 naive CD8 cells was split five ways in replicates.

Of note for this clonotype: Just one base apart from a much larger clone, this may be a read error.

This CDR3 is built from 16 residues. In germline, CDR1 is MGHRA, CDR2 YSYEKL. The V segment lost 4 bases and the J segment 7 bases; nucleotides outside the gene matches: 10. In TCRdb, the PCR reads were re-called with MiXCR into one record per CDR3 protein. The repertoire holds about 86,000 distinct CDR3 sequences, with roughly 25% as singletons. V and J are TRBV4-1 and TRBJ1-6; 7 bases are shared with TRBD1. Sequenced material: naive CD8+ T cells from blood, with Jurkat cell RNA spiked in. As for subset: FACS-sorted CD8+CD4-CCR7+CD45RA+ naive T cells. The sequence was obtained from a human donor in good health. Some libraries in this study had Jurkat cell RNA spiked in. The CDR3 sequence: CASSRDPPTGNSPLHF. DNA of the CDR3: TGCGCCAGCAGCCGAGACCCCCCGACAGGGAATTCACCCCTCCACTTT.